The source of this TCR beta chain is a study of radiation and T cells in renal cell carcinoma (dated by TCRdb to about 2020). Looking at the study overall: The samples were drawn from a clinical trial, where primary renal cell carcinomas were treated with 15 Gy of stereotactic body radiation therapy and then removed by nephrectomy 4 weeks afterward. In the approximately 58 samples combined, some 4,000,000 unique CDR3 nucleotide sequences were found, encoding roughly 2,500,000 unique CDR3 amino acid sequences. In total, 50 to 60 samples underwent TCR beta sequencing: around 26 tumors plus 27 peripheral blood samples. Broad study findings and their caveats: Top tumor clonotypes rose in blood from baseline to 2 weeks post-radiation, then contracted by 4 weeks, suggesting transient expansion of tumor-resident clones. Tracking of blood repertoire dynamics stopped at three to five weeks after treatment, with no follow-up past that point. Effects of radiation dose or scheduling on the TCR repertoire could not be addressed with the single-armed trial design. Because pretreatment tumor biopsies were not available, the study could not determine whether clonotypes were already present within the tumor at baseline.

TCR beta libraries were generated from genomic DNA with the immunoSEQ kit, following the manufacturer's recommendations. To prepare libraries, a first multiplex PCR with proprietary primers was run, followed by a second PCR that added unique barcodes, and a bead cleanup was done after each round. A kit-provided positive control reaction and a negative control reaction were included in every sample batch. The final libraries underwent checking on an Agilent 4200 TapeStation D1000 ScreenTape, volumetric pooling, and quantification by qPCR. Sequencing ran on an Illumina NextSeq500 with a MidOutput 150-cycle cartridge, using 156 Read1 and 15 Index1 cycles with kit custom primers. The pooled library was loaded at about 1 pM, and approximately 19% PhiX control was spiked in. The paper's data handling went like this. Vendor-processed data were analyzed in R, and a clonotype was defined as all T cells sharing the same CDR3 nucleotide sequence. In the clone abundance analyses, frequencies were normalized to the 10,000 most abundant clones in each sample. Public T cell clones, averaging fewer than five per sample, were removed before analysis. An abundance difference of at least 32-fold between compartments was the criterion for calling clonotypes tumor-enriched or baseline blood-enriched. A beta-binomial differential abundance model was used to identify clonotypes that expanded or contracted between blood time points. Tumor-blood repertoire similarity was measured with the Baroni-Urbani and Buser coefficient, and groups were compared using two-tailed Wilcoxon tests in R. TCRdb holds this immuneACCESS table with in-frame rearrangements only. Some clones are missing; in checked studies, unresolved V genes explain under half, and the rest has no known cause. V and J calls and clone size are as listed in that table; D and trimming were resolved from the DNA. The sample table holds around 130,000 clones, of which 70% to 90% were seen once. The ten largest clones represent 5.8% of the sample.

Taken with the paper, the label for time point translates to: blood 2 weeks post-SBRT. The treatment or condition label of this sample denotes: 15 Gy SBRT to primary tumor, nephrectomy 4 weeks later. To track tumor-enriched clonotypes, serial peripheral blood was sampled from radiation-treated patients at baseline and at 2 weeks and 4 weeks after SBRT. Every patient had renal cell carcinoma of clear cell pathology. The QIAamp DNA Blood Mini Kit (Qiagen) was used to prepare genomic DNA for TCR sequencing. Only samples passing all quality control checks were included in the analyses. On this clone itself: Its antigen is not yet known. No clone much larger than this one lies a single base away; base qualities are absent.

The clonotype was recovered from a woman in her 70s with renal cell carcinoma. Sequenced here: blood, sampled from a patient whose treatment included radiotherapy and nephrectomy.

The bases read TGTGCCAGCAGCGGCGGAATAGATGACACTGAAGCTTTCTTT. Its protein product is CASSGGIDDTEAFF. Here the chain combines TRBV9 and TRBJ1-1; the D gene remains uncertain. The germline V gene gives CDR1 as SGDLS and CDR2 as YYNGEE. Measured from the cysteine to the phenylalanine, the CDR3 is 14 residues long. Kept here is only the CDR3 DNA, which spans 42 bases and is read in frame from base 1. Trimming removed 3 bases from V and 3 bases from J, leaving 12 bases between the germline ends.